These T cell receptor beta chains were read from a single sample in a study of T cells after yellow fever vaccination. TCRdb redid the calling of the 5' RACE reads with MiXCR, one entry per CDR3 protein. The repertoire holds 300,000 or so distinct CDR3 sequences, with around 8.1% as singletons. This material consisted of PBMCs, taken 35 to 50 days after the first yellow fever vaccination. These receptors were obtained from a man aged 18 to 29 who received the YFV17D yellow fever vaccine. CDR3s include the opening cysteine and the closing phenylalanine or tryptophan. Each record gives: J gene, D gene, clone size, V gene, CDR3 length, CDR3 protein, CDR3 DNA. The D gene is left open where the match is weak. Clone size appears in some rows only: once, few, many, or a class for an expanded clone.

>TRBJ1-1|NA|few|TRBV10-2|14
CASSDIPGGTEAFF
TGCGCCAGCAGTGACATCCCTGGAGGGACTGAAGCTTTCTTT
>TRBJ2-3|TRBD2|few|TRBV7-3|13
CASSLGGTSEQYF
TGTGCCAGCAGCTTAGGGGGGACTAGTGAGCAGTATTTT
>TRBJ1-3|NA|NA|TRBV10-3|15
CAIRITAETKNTIYF
TGTGCCATCAGGATTACGGCGGAGACTAAGAACACCATATATTTT
>TRBJ2-3|TRBD2|few|TRBV7-2|17
CASSLGRRGGVTDTQYF
TGTGCCAGCAGCTTAGGGCGCCGCGGGGGGGTCACAGATACGCAGTATTTT
>TRBJ2-1|TRBD2|few|TRBV4-2|17
CASSQEGAGGPLYEQFF
TGTGCCAGCAGCCAAGAAGGGGCGGGGGGGCCTCTTTATGAGCAGTTCTTC
>TRBJ2-7|TRBD1|NA|TRBV6-1|13
CASKSGQSYEQYF
TGTGCCAGCAAATCGGGACAGTCCTACGAGCAGTACTTC
>TRBJ2-5|TRBD1|few|TRBV24-1|15
CATSDGTGEGETQYF
TGTGCCACCAGTGATGGGACAGGCGAGGGCGAGACCCAGTACTTC
>TRBJ1-5|TRBD1|few|TRBV27|16
CASSLRGQGVWQPQHF
TGTGCCAGCAGTTTAAGGGGTCAGGGGGTCTGGCAGCCCCAGCATTTT
>TRBJ1-1|NA|NA|TRBV14|15
CASSLLETMNTEAFF
TGTGCCAGCAGCCTCTTGGAGACCATGAACACTGAAGCTTTCTTT
>TRBJ1-1|TRBD1|NA|TRBV5-1|16
CASSLWTGGMNTEAFF
TGCGCCAGCAGCCTATGGACAGGGGGCATGAACACTGAAGCTTTCTTT
>TRBJ2-3|TRBD1|NA|TRBV20-1|15
CSAKGVGQGLNTQYF
TGCAGTGCCAAAGGTGTCGGACAGGGGTTAAATACGCAGTATTTT
>TRBJ2-5|NA|NA|TRBV5-1|14
CASSLVLTQETQYF
TGCGCCAGCAGCTTGGTTCTCACCCAAGAGACCCAGTACTTC
>TRBJ2-7|TRBD2|few|TRBV6-2/TRBV6-3|13
CASGGLWTFEQYF
TGTGCCAGCGGGGGACTATGGACTTTTGAGCAGTACTTC
>TRBJ1-1|TRBD1|NA|TRBV6-1|15
CASNAGGTENTEAFF
TGTGCCAGCAATGCAGGGGGGACAGAAAACACTGAAGCTTTCTTT
>TRBJ1-1|NA|few|TRBV19|13
CASSIYGNTEAFF
TGTGCCAGTAGTATCTACGGGAACACTGAAGCTTTCTTT
>TRBJ1-5|NA|NA|TRBV12-3/TRBV12-4|15
CASSPSSGVSQPQHF
TGTGCCAGCAGCCCATCATCCGGGGTATCTCAGCCCCAGCATTTT
>TRBJ1-1|NA|NA|TRBV20-1|12
CSARDFQGGAFF
TGCAGTGCTAGAGATTTTCAGGGTGGGGCTTTCTTT
>TRBJ2-1|NA|many|TRBV11-2|11
CASSSANEQFF
TGTGCCAGCAGCTCCGCTAATGAGCAGTTCTTC
>TRBJ1-1|NA|few|TRBV27|12
CASAGVYTEAFF
TGTGCCAGCGCAGGGGTTTACACTGAAGCTTTCTTT
>TRBJ2-7|NA|NA|TRBV5-1|12
CASRGPTAEQYF
TGCGCCAGCAGGGGACCCACGGCCGAGCAGTACTTC
>TRBJ1-5|NA|few|TRBV6-1|14
CASSPRGGNQPQHF
TGTGCCAGCAGTCCCAGGGGCGGTAATCAGCCCCAGCATTTT
>TRBJ1-4|NA|NA|TRBV4-3|15
CASSPFVATNEKLFF
TGCGCCAGCAGCCCCTTCGTAGCAACTAATGAAAAACTGTTTTTT